A single T cell receptor beta chain is shown here with its context. Its antigen is not known. Sequenced by immunoSEQ multiplex PCR; TCRdb stores in-frame clones only, minus some. The sample contains about 36,000 clones, 80% to 90% of which appear only once. Time point described: week 5, during vaccination. Doses consisted of 300 ug of mutant IDH1 20-mer peptide each, paired with topical imiquimod. Trimming left V 5 bases short and J 2 bases short, with 10 bases between. Germline lookup yields CDR1 MNHEY and CDR2 SMNVEV (reference sequence). There are 13 residues in the CDR3. The data derive from a study of a mutant IDH1 vaccine in newly diagnosed glioma. Whole-study context: Vaccines began 4-6 weeks after radiotherapy alone, or with temozolomide cycles. The treated population exhibited a male proportion of roughly 60%, a female proportion of about 38%, and a mean age of about 39 years. Overall study results and limits: Pseudoprogression seemed unlinked to shifts in top peripheral T cell clonotypes. Among patients, 93.3% showed immune responses induced by the vaccine.

V usage is TRBV27 and J usage is TRBJ2-7; D not resolved. Sample: PBMCs, taken from a glioma patient whose treatment included an IDH1 peptide vaccine. This receptor was obtained from a middle-aged man with glioma. This chain's CDR3 is CASSLHTTYEQYF. CDR3 sequence (DNA): TGTGCCAGCAGTCTACACACCACCTACGAGCAGTACTTC.